This TCR beta chain was identified during a study of vaccination and CD4 T cells after COVID-19. The J segment lost 5 bases and the V segment lost 0 bases, leaving 4 bases of the junction unmatched. The germline CDR1 and CDR2 sequences are WNHNN and SYGVQD (reference sequence). CDR3 length equals 15 residues. With regard to this clonotype: What it recognizes is unknown.

Treatment described: roughly ten-day PBMC culture with coronavirus spike peptide pools or control peptides (ViraFEST assay). Peptide pools at roughly 10 ug/ml and IL-2 at roughly 9.3 IU/ml were added to cultures of 2 million or so PBMCs per well. Sequencing of DNA taken from cultured CD4+ T cells relied on the Oncomine TCR Beta short-read assay. Using the QIAamp micro DNA kit, genomic DNA was extracted from the CD4+ T cells that had been cultured. TCRdb reanalysed the PCR reads using MiXCR and keeps one entry per CDR3 protein. This table holds some 9,700 distinct CDR3 sequences, roughly 70% found once.

The source material was CD4+ T cells from blood, cultured in vitro. This sequence joins TRBV10-1 and TRBJ2-5, with 9 bases aligning to TRBD1. The TCR sequence derives from a human donor who had recovered from COVID-19. The CDR3 reads CASSESRTGEETQYF. The DNA of the CDR3 is TGCGCCAGCAGTGAGTCAAGGACAGGGGAGGAGACCCAGTACTTC.